These 32 T cell receptor beta chains originate from one sample sequenced in a study of human T cells and chemical hapten exposure. Regarding time point: patch test 3, about 24 weeks after DPC sensitization. Regarding treatment: therapeutic diphenylcyclopropenone sensitization with weekly scalp DPC. TCRdb re-called the RACE reads through MiXCR, storing one row per CDR3 protein. In the table there are some 91,000 distinct CDR3 sequences, 25% to 35% of which are singletons. The source was whole blood, collected in connection with sensitization to the hapten diphenylcyclopropenone (DPC). The receptors originated from a middle-aged man with alopecia areata. Some clones in this sample may be carry-over from other donors' samples.

This clonotype was seen only a few times. This chain joins TRBV2 and TRBJ2-1; D gene ambiguous. This CDR3 has 16 amino acids. Looked up from germline, CDR1 is SNHLY and CDR2 is FYNNEI. The V end lost 2 bases, the J end lost 0 bases, and 11 bases lay between the germline ends. CDR3 DNA sequence: TGTGCCAGCAGTGAAACCGTCCCAAGCTCCTACAATGAGCAGTTCTTC. It codes for CASSETVPSSYNEQFF.

J is TRBJ2-1 and V is TRBV20-1; TRBD2 matches at 13 bases. The length of the CDR3 is 14 residues. Per the germline V gene, CDR1 is DFQATT and CDR2 is SNEGSKA (reference sequence). Unmatched junction bases numbered 7, after V lost 6 bases and J lost 8 bases. The CDR3 nucleotides read TGCAGTGCAACTAGCGGGAGGGCCTATGATGAGCAGTTCTTC. Translating gives CSATSGRAYDEQFF.

This clonotype was seen a few times. The J gene is TRBJ2-5, the V gene TRBV20-1, with 8 nucleotides matching TRBD2. Germline values: CDR1 DFQATT, CDR2 SNEGSKA (reference sequence). Unmatched junction bases numbered 6, after V lost 1 base and J lost 2 bases. This CDR3 region has 15 residues. The CDR3 spells CSARVPGLAQETQYF. The CDR3 nucleotides read TGCAGTGCTAGAGTTCCCGGACTAGCTCAAGAGACCCAGTACTTC.

This clonotype was seen more than once but under ten times. The chain has TRBV12-5 and TRBJ2-5; tentative D call: TRBD2 (6 bases). This CDR3 is 13 amino acids long. Germline CDR1 is LGHNT and CDR2 is FRNRAP. V lost 6 bases and J 0 bases, leaving 8 bases between the germline ends. The CDR3: CASGAGNQETQYF. The CDR3 nucleotides are TGTGCTAGTGGCGCGGGGAACCAAGAGACCCAGTACTTC. Full variable domain (remainder filled in from reference TRBV12-5 and TRBJ2-5): DARVTQTPRHKVTEMGQEVTMRCQPILGHNTVFWYRQTMMQGLELLAYFRNRAPLDDSGMPKDRFSAEMPDATLATLKIQPSEPRDSAVYFCASGAGNQETQYFGPGTRLLVL.

V is TRBV7-6 and J is TRBJ1-3, with a weak D call TRBD1 (5 bases). CDR3 length: 15 amino acids. Trimming removed 7 bases from V and 0 bases from J, with 13 bases in between. Germline V gene data show CDR1 as SGHVS and CDR2 as FNYEAQ. The CDR3 loop reads CASTLGASSGNTIYF. CDR3 nucleotides: TGTGCCAGCACCCTAGGGGCCAGCTCTGGAAACACCATATATTTT.

The chain carries TRBV3-1 and TRBJ2-5, with 7 nucleotides matching TRBD2. CDR3 length: 14 residues. Germline CDR1 is LGHDT and CDR2 is YNNKEL (reference sequence). The ends lost 8 bases at V and 1 base at J; junction bases unmatched: 7. This CDR3 reads CASRAAGAQETQYF. The CDR3 DNA reads TGTGCCAGCCGCGCGGCGGGAGCCCAAGAGACCCAGTACTTC.

This chain joins TRBV11-1 and TRBJ2-2, with 13 bases fitting TRBD2. The germline gives CDR1 SGHAT, CDR2 FQDESV (reference sequence). The junction had 6 bases not matched to a gene; V was cut back by 4 bases and J by 4 bases. This CDR3 is 17 amino acids long. The CDR3 region has the DNA TGTGCCAGCAGCTCCCCGGGACTAGCGGGACTCACCGGGGAGCTGTTTTTT. Encoded protein: CASSSPGLAGLTGELFF.

The J gene is TRBJ1-2, the V gene TRBV12-3 or TRBV12-4; D is unclear. V lost 3 bases, J lost 2 bases, and 1 base lay in between. The CDR3 spans 11 residues. The DNA of the CDR3 is TGTGCCAGCAGTTTCAACTATGGCTACACCTTC. Its protein is CASSFNYGYTF.

This clonotype has only a few counts. The rearrangement uses TRBV6-6 and TRBJ1-5; D may be TRBD1 (5 bases). Germline lookup yields CDR1 MNHNY and CDR2 SVGAGI (reference sequence). The CDR3 contains 14 residues. V was pared by 10 bases and J by 4 bases, with 17 bases between. CDR3 sequence (DNA): TGTGCCACTACTATACAGGTTCGAAATCAGCCCCAGCATTTT. Translated, it gives CATTIQVRNQPQHF.

The chain joins TRBV6-5 to TRBJ2-7; no reliable D call. Trimming left V 7 bases short and J 0 bases short, with 16 bases between. Germline-derived CDR1 and CDR2 are MNHEY and SVGAGI. This CDR3 has 15 amino acids. CDR3 nucleotide sequence: TGTGCCAGCATGAGGAAACTACCTCTCTCCTACGAGCAGTACTTC. Residues: CASMRKLPLSYEQYF.

This clonotype has just a few counts. This chain joins TRBV7-2 and TRBJ2-2, with D hard to call. The CDR3 contains 15 residues. Germline V gene data show CDR1 as SGHTA and CDR2 as FQGNSA. The V end was cut by 5 bases, the J end by 6 bases, with 16 bases between. CDR3 in DNA: TGTGCCAGCAGCCCAGTTACAGCGAGTCCCGGGGAGCTGTTTTTT. Its protein product is CASSPVTASPGELFF.

This rearrangement joins TRBV6-1 to TRBJ2-3, with a possible D match to TRBD2 (7 bases). CDR1 is MNHNS and CDR2 is SASEGT in the germline V gene. V lost 5 bases and J 3 bases, leaving 21 bases between the germline ends. The CDR3 runs to 17 residues. In DNA, the CDR3 is TGTGCCAGCAGTACAAATATAGGGGGGGTTTCGACAGATACGCAGTATTTT. This gives the protein CASSTNIGGVSTDTQYF.

The J gene is TRBJ1-1, the V gene TRBV12-3 or TRBV12-4, with D maybe TRBD1 (5 bases). V dropped 3 bases and J dropped 1 base, with 12 bases sitting between them. CDR3 length: 15 residues. The CDR3 sequence: CASSFDGGANTEAFF. The CDR3 nucleotides are TGTGCCAGCAGTTTTGATGGGGGAGCGAACACTGAAGCTTTCTTT.

A few counts support this clonotype. This sequence joins TRBV12-3 or TRBV12-4 and TRBJ2-5; D uncertain. The CDR3 has 13 residues. V was trimmed by 6 bases and J by 1 base, leaving 9 bases between them. The CDR3 loop reads CASSLRPQETQYF. Here the CDR3 DNA reads TGTGCCAGCAGCCTCAGGCCCCAAGAGACCCAGTACTTC.

V and J are TRBV6-6 and TRBJ2-3, with D possibly matching TRBD1 (6 bases). V lost 6 bases and J lost 5, with 24 bases in between. This CDR3 spans 17 amino acids. The germline V gene encodes CDR1 MNHNY and CDR2 SVGAGI (reference sequence). The CDR3 DNA reads as TGTGCCAGCAGAAAACAAGGAAAAAGGACAGTAGAAGATACGCAGTATTTT. Encoded protein: CASRKQGKRTVEDTQYF.

This clonotype was counted a few times. The V call is TRBV6-5, the J call TRBJ2-7; no definite D call. This CDR3 has 13 amino acids. V lost 5 bases to trimming and J lost 3 bases, with 11 bases between them. CDR1 and CDR2 (germline): MNHEY, SVGAGI. CDR3 DNA: TGTGCCAGCAGTGCCGGTCGATACTACGAGCAGTACTTC. This gives the protein CASSAGRYYEQYF.

V gene TRBV6-2 or TRBV6-3 combines with J gene TRBJ2-2; 7 positions agree with TRBD1. This CDR3 region has 14 residues. Germline CDR1 and CDR2: MNHEY and SVGEGT. V lost 6 bases to trimming and J lost 4 bases; unmatched junction nucleotides: 5. CDR3 in amino acids: CASRPGTVTGELFF. The CDR3 coding sequence is TGTGCCAGCAGGCCCGGGACAGTCACCGGGGAGCTGTTTTTT.

This clonotype has a handful of counts. The chain couples TRBV28 to TRBJ2-7, with a tentative D call TRBD2 (5 bases). V shed 3 bases and J shed 7 bases, with 19 bases lying between them. CDR1 and CDR2 (germline): MDHEN, SYDVKM. The CDR3 length is 15 residues. The CDR3 loop is CASSFPGVPQYEQYF. The CDR3 DNA is TGTGCCAGCAGTTTCCCCGGGGTCCCCCAGTATGAGCAGTACTTC.

The genes are TRBV6-4 and TRBJ2-3; TRBD2 is a possible D gene (7 bases). V was pared by 3 bases and J by 5 bases, with 12 bases between. This CDR3 region has 14 residues. From germline, CDR1 is MRHNA and CDR2 SNTAGT. CDR3 region: CASSDAGGRDTQYF. CDR3 nucleotide sequence: TGTGCCAGCAGTGATGCCGGGGGGCGAGATACGCAGTATTTT.

The CDR3 coding sequence is TGTGCCAGCAGCCCCCATAAAGGGAGGAACACTGAAGCTTTCTTT. Translation gives CASSPHKGRNTEAFF. The chain is built from TRBV6-5 and TRBJ1-1; D call uncertain. The CDR3 is 15 amino acids. CDR1 is MNHEY and CDR2 is SVGAGI in the germline V gene. V was trimmed by 6 bases and J by 1 base, leaving 15 bases between them.

The chain combines TRBV28 with TRBJ1-1; no clear D gene. The germline V gene has CDR1 MDHEN and CDR2 SYDVKM. Trimming took 3 bases from V and 0 from J, leaving 17 bases between them. The CDR3 has 17 residues. In nucleotides, the CDR3 is TGTGCCAGCAGTTTGACCTCTACGTTATCGATGAACACTGAAGCTTTCTTT. This encodes CASSLTSTLSMNTEAFF.

The chain is built from TRBV5-1 and TRBJ2-7; D gene uncertain. CDR3 length equals 16 residues. Germline CDR1 and CDR2: SGHRS and YFSETQ. The V end lost 4 bases, the J end lost 4 bases, and 21 bases lay between the germline ends. The CDR3 is CASSRHGSATSYEQYF. The CDR3 DNA follows: TGCGCCAGCAGCCGTCACGGCAGCGCGACGAGTTACGAGCAGTACTTC.

The chain recombines TRBV12-3 or TRBV12-4 with TRBJ2-5; D is unclear. This CDR3 contains 15 residues. Trimming shortened V by 4 bases and J by 3 bases, and 15 bases separated the two germline ends. The CDR3 DNA reads as TGTGCCAGCAGTTCGAGGAGAGTATCGGAAGAGACCCAGTACTTC. Translating gives CASSSRRVSEETQYF.

V gene TRBV20-1 combines with J gene TRBJ2-7; 10 bases fit TRBD1. The CDR3 spans 13 residues. Germline loops: CDR1 DFQATT, CDR2 SNEGSKA (reference sequence). Germline trimming cut 5 bases from V and 4 bases from J; bases unmatched to any gene: 5. Written as DNA, the CDR3 is TGCAGTGCTCTCCGGGACAGGGGATACGAGCAGTACTTC. Amino acid sequence: CSALRDRGYEQYF.

This clonotype has more than one count but fewer than ten. The chain joins TRBV5-1 to TRBJ1-1, with TRBD1 matching over 8 bases. This CDR3 has 14 residues. V shed 0 bases, J shed 11 bases, and the junction held 9 bases outside the gene matches. Per germline, CDR1 SGHRS and CDR2 YFSETQ. In DNA form, the CDR3 reads TGCGCCAGCAGCTTGGGTCTACAGGGGGAGCGCGCTTTCTTT. Amino acids: CASSLGLQGERAFF.

This clonotype was recorded a few times. V usage is TRBV7-9 and J usage is TRBJ2-1; 8 bases line up with TRBD2. The CDR3 is made up of 15 amino acids. Germline assignment: CDR1 SEHNR and CDR2 FQNEAQ (reference sequence). V lost 1 base to trimming and J lost 4 bases; unmatched junction nucleotides: 3. CDR3 amino acids: CASSLVIAGYNEQFF. The DNA of the CDR3 is TGTGCCAGCAGCTTAGTAATAGCGGGATACAATGAGCAGTTCTTC. Based on the CDR3 plus reference TRBV7-9 and TRBJ2-1, the full variable domain is DTGVSQNPRHKITKRGQNVTFRCDPISEHNRLYWYRQTLGQGPEFLTYFQNEAQLEKSRLLSDRFSAERPKGSFSTLEIQRTEQGDSAMYLCASSLVIAGYNEQFFGPGTRLTVL.

The J gene is TRBJ2-3, the V gene TRBV2; D remains unclear. Germline CDR1 reads SNHLY; CDR2 reads FYNNEI. The CDR3 is 13 residues long. V was shortened by 5 bases and J by 0 bases, with 6 bases between the two germline ends. CDR3 nucleotides: TGTGCCAGCAGTTCAGATAGCACAGATACGCAGTATTTT. Encoded protein: CASSSDSTDTQYF.

This clonotype was found a few times. The chain couples TRBV12-3 or TRBV12-4 to TRBJ1-1, with 8 bases identical to TRBD1. After removal of 6 bases from V and 0 bases from J, the junction contained 6 bases not matched to a gene. This CDR3 has 15 residues. The CDR3 is CASRRTGRLNTEAFF. The CDR3 DNA sequence: TGTGCCAGCAGAAGGACAGGGCGATTGAACACTGAAGCTTTCTTT.

The chain carries TRBV12-3 or TRBV12-4 and TRBJ2-1, with D unresolved. V was clipped by 8 bases and J by 6 bases, with 11 bases between them. CDR3 size: 12 residues. Written as DNA, the CDR3 is TGTGCCAGCGGGTCAGGCGGCAATGAGCAGTTCTTC. Amino acid sequence: CASGSGGNEQFF.

This chain joins TRBV5-6 and TRBJ1-1; no reliable D call. Trimming removed 5 bases at V and 0 bases at J, with 8 bases between. The CDR3 extends over 13 amino acids. Germline assignment: CDR1 SGHDT and CDR2 YYEEEE. The CDR3 reads CASSHSMNTEAFF. The CDR3 DNA reads as TGTGCCAGCAGTCACAGCATGAACACTGAAGCTTTCTTT. Supplemented by reference TRBV5-6 and TRBJ1-1, the full variable domain reads DAGVTQSPTHLIKTRGQQVTLRCSPKSGHDTVSWYQQALGQGPQFIFQYYEEEERQRGNFPDRFSGHQFPNYSSELNVNALLLGDSALYLCASSHSMNTEAFFGQGTRLTVV.

This clonotype has only a few counts. The rearrangement joins TRBV7-2 to TRBJ2-3; no reliable D call. The CDR3 has 14 residues. Germline values: CDR1 SGHTA, CDR2 FQGNSA. The V end lost 7 bases, the J end lost 0 bases, and 11 bases lay between the germline ends. In nucleotides, the CDR3 is TGTGCCAGCACCCGGTCTCCTAGCACAGATACGCAGTATTTT. This translates into CASTRSPSTDTQYF.

The chain employs TRBV10-3 and TRBJ2-1; D may be TRBD2 (6 bases). Germline CDR1 reads ENHRY; CDR2 reads SYGVKD. The CDR3 contains 15 residues. Trimming cost V 4 bases and J 6 bases, with 16 bases left between them. CDR3 protein: CAISGDLYGGNEQFF. In nucleotides, the CDR3 is TGTGCCATCAGTGGGGATTTATACGGGGGCAATGAGCAGTTCTTC.